This record concerns one TCR beta chain sequence. Its specificity is unknown. This specimen comes from a study of T cell responses to AZD1222 COVID-19 vaccine. The wider study: Doses given second, at about 4 or about 12 weeks, were pooled. Overall study results and limits: Spike-specific TCR depth and breadth grew after two AZD1222 doses. Of the AZD1222 recipients, only 5 or 6 were seropositive at baseline. Possibly, clonal diversity was underestimated; donors were largely white British and included more females.

TCRdb's copy holds only in-frame clones and misses some; the assay was immunoSEQ multiplex PCR. The sample records over 100,000 clones, 90% to 95% being singletons. Germline loops: CDR1 MNHEY, CDR2 SVGAGI. Trimming cost V 6 bases and J 9 bases; bases outside gene matches: 9. There are 14 residues in the CDR3. The TCR originated in an adult in good health. The input for sequencing was peripheral blood, taken on day 0 of AZD1222 vaccination. The chain couples TRBV6-5 to TRBJ1-2; 11 nucleotides align to TRBD1. In nucleotides, the CDR3 is TGTGCCAGCAGAGAGGGACAGGGGGTATTAAGCTACACCTTC. Translating it yields CASREGQGVLSYTF.